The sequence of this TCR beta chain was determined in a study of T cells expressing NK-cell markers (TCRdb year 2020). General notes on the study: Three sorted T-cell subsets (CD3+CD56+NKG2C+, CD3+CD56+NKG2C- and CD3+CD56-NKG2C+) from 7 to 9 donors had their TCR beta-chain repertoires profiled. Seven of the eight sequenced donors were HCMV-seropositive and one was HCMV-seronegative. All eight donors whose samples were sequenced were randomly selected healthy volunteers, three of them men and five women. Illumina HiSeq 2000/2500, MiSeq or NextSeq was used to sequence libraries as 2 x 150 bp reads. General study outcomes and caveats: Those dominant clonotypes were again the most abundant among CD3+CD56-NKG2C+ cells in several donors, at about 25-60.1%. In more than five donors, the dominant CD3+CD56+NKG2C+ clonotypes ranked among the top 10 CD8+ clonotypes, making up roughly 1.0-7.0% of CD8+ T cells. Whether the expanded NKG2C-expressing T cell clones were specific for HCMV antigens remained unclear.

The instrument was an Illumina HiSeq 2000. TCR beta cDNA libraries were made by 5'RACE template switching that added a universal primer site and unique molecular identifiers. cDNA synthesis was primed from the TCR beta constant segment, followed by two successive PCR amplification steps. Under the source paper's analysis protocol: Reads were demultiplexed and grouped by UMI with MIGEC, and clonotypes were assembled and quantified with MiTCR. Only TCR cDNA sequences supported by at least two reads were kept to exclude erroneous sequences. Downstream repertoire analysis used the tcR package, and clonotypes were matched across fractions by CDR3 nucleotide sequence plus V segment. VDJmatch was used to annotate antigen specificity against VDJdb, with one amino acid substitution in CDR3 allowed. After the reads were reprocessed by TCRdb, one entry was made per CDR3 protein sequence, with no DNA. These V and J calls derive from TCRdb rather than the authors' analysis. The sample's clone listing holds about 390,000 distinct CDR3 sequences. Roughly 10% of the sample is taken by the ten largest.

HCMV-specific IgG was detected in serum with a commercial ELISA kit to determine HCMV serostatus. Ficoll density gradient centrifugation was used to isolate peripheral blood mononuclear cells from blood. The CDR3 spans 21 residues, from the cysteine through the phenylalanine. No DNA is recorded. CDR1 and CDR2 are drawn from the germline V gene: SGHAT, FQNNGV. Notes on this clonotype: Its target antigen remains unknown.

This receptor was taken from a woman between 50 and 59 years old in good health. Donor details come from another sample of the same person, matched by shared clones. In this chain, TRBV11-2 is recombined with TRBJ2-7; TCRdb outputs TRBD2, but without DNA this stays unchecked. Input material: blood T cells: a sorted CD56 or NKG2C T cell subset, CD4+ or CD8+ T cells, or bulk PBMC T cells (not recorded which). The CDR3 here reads CASSSARRSSGSSHIPYEQYF.